The clone carrying this TCR beta chain showed up just a few times. The data belong to a study of T cells in Graves' hyperthyroidism and ophthalmopathy. The investigators amplified TCR beta CDR3 regions from RNA transcripts. Initially, a first-round RT-PCR of the TCR CDR3 employed the HTBI primer set. TCRdb reanalysed the multiplex PCR reads using MiXCR and keeps one entry per CDR3 protein. The table includes roughly 740,000 distinct CDR3 sequences, about 17% detected once. V lost 1 base, J lost 1 base, and 4 bases stayed unmatched. CDR3 length: 17 amino acids. CDR1 and CDR2 from the germline V gene are MGHRA and YSYEKL.

Input material: blood. This clonotype originated in a man aged 18-30 years with Graves' hyperthyroidism. V usage is TRBV4-1 and J usage is TRBJ2-1; 10 bases fit TRBD2. The CDR3 sequence is CASSQVVSGRSYNEQFF. CDR3 DNA sequence: TGCGCCAGCAGCCAAGTGGTTAGCGGGAGGTCCTACAATGAGCAGTTCTTC.